This TCR beta chain was identified during a study of cytomegalovirus exposure and HLA in healthy donors. Findings of the study overall: The presence/absence work took it that sequencing depth was about the same across donors.

The V and J ends lost 0 bases and 3 bases, in that order; junction bases with no gene match: 9. CDR3 size: 17 residues. The germline V gene encodes CDR1 SGHTS and CDR2 YDEGEE. Remarks on this clone: Its matching antigen is unknown.

The PCR contained 60 Vbeta and 13 Jbeta primers. Sequencing was performed with immunoSEQ multiplex PCR; in TCRdb, only in-frame clones are kept and a portion is missing. The repertoire consists of approximately 150,000 clones, with roughly 66% occurring once and the leading ten covering 1.6%. The V gene is TRBV5-8, the J gene TRBJ2-7; 10 bases align to TRBD1. The sequencing input was PBMCs. This sequence originates from a woman between 18 and 29 years old in good health and CMV-seronegative. The chain's CDR3 is CASSLARPGTGVYEQYF. The CDR3 coding sequence is TGTGCCAGCAGCTTGGCCCGCCCCGGGACAGGGGTCTACGAGCAGTACTTC.